This T cell receptor beta chain is drawn from a study of glioma-infiltrating T cells. This CDR3 spans 16 amino acids. Germline-derived CDR1 and CDR2 are DFQATT and SNEGSKA (reference sequence). V was clipped by 5 bases and J by 7 bases; unmatched bases: 17. The iRepertoire nested amplicon-rescue multiplex PCR amplified TCR alpha and beta CDR3s from RNA. TCRdb re-called the multiplex PCR reads through MiXCR, storing one row per CDR3 protein. The repertoire holds fewer than 200,000 distinct CDR3 sequences, with more than 30% as singletons. Ten or more counts support this clonotype. The target antigen is unknown. Whole-study results and caveats: Non-neoplastic patients had below-expected tissue-blood divergence, while all gliomas exceeded expectation.

This chain links TRBV20-1 with TRBJ1-2; 9 bases line up with TRBD1. The origin of this receptor is a human donor with low-grade glioma or glioblastoma, undergoing nonglioma brain surgery, or in good health (not recorded which). The specimen was glioma tissue, nonneoplastic brain tissue, or PBMCs (not recorded which). CDR3 in amino acids: CSAPITRDRALGGYTF. CDR3 nucleotide sequence: TGCAGTGCTCCGATAACCCGGGACAGGGCATTGGGTGGCTACACCTTC.